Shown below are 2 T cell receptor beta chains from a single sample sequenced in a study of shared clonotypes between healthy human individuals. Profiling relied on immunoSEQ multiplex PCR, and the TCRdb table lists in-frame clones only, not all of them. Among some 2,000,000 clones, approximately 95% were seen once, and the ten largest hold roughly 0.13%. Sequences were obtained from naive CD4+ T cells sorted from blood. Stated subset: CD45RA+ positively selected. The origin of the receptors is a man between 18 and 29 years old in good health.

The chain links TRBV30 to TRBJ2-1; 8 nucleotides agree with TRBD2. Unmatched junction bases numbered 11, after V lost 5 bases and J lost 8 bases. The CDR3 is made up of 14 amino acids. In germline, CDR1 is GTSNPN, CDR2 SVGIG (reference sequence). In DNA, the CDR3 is TGTGCCTGGGACCGAAGCGGGAGTAGCGATGAGCAGTTCTTC. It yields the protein CAWDRSGSSDEQFF.

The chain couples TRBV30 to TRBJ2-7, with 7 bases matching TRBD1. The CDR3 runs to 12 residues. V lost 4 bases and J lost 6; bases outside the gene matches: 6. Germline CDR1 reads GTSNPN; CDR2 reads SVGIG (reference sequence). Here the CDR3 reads CAWTGTAREQYF. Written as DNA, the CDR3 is TGTGCCTGGACTGGGACAGCCCGCGAGCAGTACTTC.